What follows describes a single T cell receptor (beta chain). Profiled with immunoSEQ multiplex PCR; TCRdb holds only in-frame clones, not every one. The table shows over a million clones, with approximately 98% occurring only once. The data are from a study of shared clonotypes between healthy human individuals. Trimming stripped 4 bases from V and 4 bases from J, with 8 bases between. This CDR3 region has 13 residues. In germline, CDR1 is SNHLY, CDR2 FYNNEI. The J gene is TRBJ2-1, the V gene TRBV2; D is uncertain. Sequencing used naive CD4+ T cells sorted from blood. Stated subset: CD45RA+ positively selected. This clonotype originated in a man younger than 45 in good health. This CDR3 reads CASSGSRYNEQFF. Written as DNA, the CDR3 is TGTGCCAGCAGTGGGTCCCGGTACAATGAGCAGTTCTTC.